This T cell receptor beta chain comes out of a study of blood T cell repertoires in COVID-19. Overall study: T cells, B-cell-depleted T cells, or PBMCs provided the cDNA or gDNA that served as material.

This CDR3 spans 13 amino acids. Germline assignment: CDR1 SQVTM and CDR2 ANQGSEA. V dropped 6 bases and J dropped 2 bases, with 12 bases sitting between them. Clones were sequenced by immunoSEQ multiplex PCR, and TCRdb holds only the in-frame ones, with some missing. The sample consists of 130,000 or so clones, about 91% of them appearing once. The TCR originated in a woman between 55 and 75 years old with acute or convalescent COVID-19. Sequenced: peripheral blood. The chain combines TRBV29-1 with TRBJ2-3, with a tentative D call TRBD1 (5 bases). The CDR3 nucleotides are TGCAGCGTCCAGGGTATTGACACAGATACGCAGTATTTT. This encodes CSVQGIDTDTQYF.